This T cell receptor (beta chain) was profiled in a study of cytomegalovirus exposure and HLA in healthy donors. Use of 60 Vbeta and 13 Jbeta primers characterized the PCR. Produced via immunoSEQ multiplex PCR; TCRdb's table is partial and in-frame only. The sample records 75,000 to 95,000 clones, under 80% being singletons. The CDR3 totals 13 residues. Between the trimmed V and J ends, which lost 6 bases and 6 bases, there was a span of 14 bases. Per germline, CDR1 SEHNR and CDR2 FQNEAQ (reference sequence). This chain joins TRBV7-9 and TRBJ1-1, with a tentative D call TRBD1 (5 bases). The sequenced material came from PBMCs. This TCR came from a human donor in good health. CDR3 nucleotides: TGTGCCAGCAGTACCGGGGGTCAAGCTGAAGCTTTCTTT. It is translated as CASSTGGQAEAFF. Together with reference TRBV7-9 and TRBJ1-1, the CDR3 gives the full variable domain: DTGVSQNPRHKITKRGQNVTFRCDPISEHNRLYWYRQTLGQGPEFLTYFQNEAQLEKSRLLSDRFSAERPKGSFSTLEIQRTEQGDSAMYLCASSTGGQAEAFFGQGTRLTVV.